This is a list of T cell receptor beta chains from one sample in a study of cytomegalovirus exposure and HLA in healthy donors. Profiled with immunoSEQ multiplex PCR; TCRdb holds only in-frame clones, not every one. Of 100,000 to 150,000 clones detected, around 70% appear once; the ten largest clones hold 4%. Sequencing input: PBMCs. The receptors come from a man in his forties in good health and CMV-seropositive. Both conserved end residues are part of each CDR3. A D gene is named only where the DNA matches it firmly. Where a row states a size, it is once, few, many or the class of an expanded clone; other rows omit it.

abundance | d_gene | j_gene | v_gene | CDR3nt | CDR3aa
few | TRBD1 | TRBJ2-7 | TRBV27 | TGTGCCAGCAGAAGGACAGGGGGCGCTGAATACTTC | CASRRTGGAEYF
- | TRBD2 | TRBJ2-1 | TRBV7-3 | TGTGCCAGCAGCCCCGTACTAGCGGGAGGTAATGAGCAGTTCTTC | CASSPVLAGGNEQFF
- | - | TRBJ1-5 | TRBV6-5 | TGTGCCAGCTCCTACAGGGACCGTCAGCCCCAGCATTTT | CASSYRDRQPQHF
- | TRBD1 | TRBJ2-3 | TRBV4-3 | TGCGCCAGCAGCCAAGAGCCGACAGGGACCACAGATACGCAGTATTTT | CASSQEPTGTTDTQYF
few | TRBD1 | TRBJ2-4 | TRBV9 | TGTGCCAGCAGCCGACAGGGGGATTCCCTAAACATTCAGTACTTC | CASSRQGDSLNIQYF
- | - | TRBJ2-5 | TRBV15 | TGTGCCACCAGCAGAGATCAGGCAGCCCAAGAGACCCAGTACTTC | CATSRDQAAQETQYF
- | - | TRBJ2-7 | TRBV5-1 | TGCGCCAGCAGCCTTCTGACTAGCTCCTACGAGCAGTACTTC | CASSLLTSSYEQYF
- | - | TRBJ2-6 | TRBV7-8 | TGTGCCAGCAGCACACAACAAACAGTAACTGGGGCCAACGTCCTGACTTTC | CASSTQQTVTGANVLTF
- | TRBD1 | TRBJ1-2 | TRBV5-1 | TGCGCCAGCAGCTTGTCGTCAGGGGGGAACTATGGCTACACCTTC | CASSLSSGGNYGYTF
- | TRBD1 | TRBJ1-5 | TRBV19 | TGTGCCAGTAGATCGGACAGGGAGACTCAGCCCCAGCATTTT | CASRSDRETQPQHF
- | - | TRBJ2-1 | TRBV28 | TGTGCCAGCAGTGGTTCCGACGGGACTTACTACAATGAGCAGTTCTTC | CASSGSDGTYYNEQFF
- | - | TRBJ1-1 | TRBV6-1 | TGTGCCAGCAACTGGGGGGTTATGAACACTGAAGCTTTCTTT | CASNWGVMNTEAFF
once | - | TRBJ2-3 | TRBV7-6 | TGTGCCAGCAGCTTAGCGGACGGACACACAGATACGCAGTATTTT | CASSLADGHTDTQYF
- | - | TRBJ2-1 | TRBV4-3 | TGCGCCAGCAGCCAAGAGGAGTTCTCTGCCCAGTTCTTC | CASSQEEFSAQFF
- | - | TRBJ1-2 | TRBV6-6 | TGTGCCAGCTCCGACAGCCTCTATGGCTACACCTTC | CASSDSLYGYTF
- | - | TRBJ1-2 | TRBV11-1 | TGTGCCAGCAGCTCAGACTCTGGCGGTGGCTACACCTTC | CASSSDSGGGYTF
- | TRBD1 | TRBJ1-5 | TRBV30 | TGTGCCTGGAGTGTACGAATGACAGGGGTGAGCAATCAGCCCCAGCATTTT | CAWSVRMTGVSNQPQHF
- | - | TRBJ1-2 | TRBV4-1 | TGCGCCAGCAGCCAAGACCCCGGGCAGGGTGGTGGCTACACCTTC | CASSQDPGQGGGYTF
- | - | TRBJ1-1 | TRBV7-2 | TGTGCCAGCAGCTTACTCCCTGAAGCTTTCTTT | CASSLLPEAFF
- | - | TRBJ1-5 | TRBV5-4 | TGTGCCAGCAGCTCCCCCGCGGACAAGGACAATCAGCCCCAGCATTTT | CASSSPADKDNQPQHF
- | - | TRBJ1-5 | TRBV28 | TGTGCCAGCAGTTTATCTGCGGGGGGGGCCTCCTTTAGCAATCAGCCCCAGCATTTT | CASSLSAGGASFSNQPQHF
few | - | TRBJ2-2 | TRBV4-3 | TGCGCCAGCAGCGGTCAGCTAGGGGGAGCCACCGGGGAGCTGTTTTTT | CASSGQLGGATGELFF
once | - | TRBJ2-3 | TRBV28 | TGTGCCAGCAGGGCAGACAGGAGCACAGATACGCAGTATTTT | CASRADRSTDTQYF
- | - | TRBJ1-5 | TRBV28 | TGTGCCAGCAGTCCAACAGGGAACAATCGGCCCCAGCATTTT | CASSPTGNNRPQHF
- | TRBD1 | TRBJ2-1 | TRBV9 | TGTGCCAGCAGCGCCGGGACAGGGGATGAGCAGTTCTTC | CASSAGTGDEQFF
- | TRBD2 | TRBJ2-3 | TRBV6-5 | TGTGCCAGCAGTTACTCAGGACTAGCGGCGGATACGCAGTATTTT | CASSYSGLAADTQYF
once | - | TRBJ2-7 | TRBV2 | TGTGCCAGCAGTGTTCAGCGCTACGAGCAGTACTTC | CASSVQRYEQYF
- | TRBD2 | TRBJ2-7 | TRBV7-2 | TGTGCCAGCAGCCCCCGGGGAGGGAGCTCCTACGAGCAGTACTTC | CASSPRGGSSYEQYF
few | TRBD1 | TRBJ1-5 | TRBV28 | TGTGCCAGCTTCCACAGGGACAGCATTCAGCCCCAGCATTTT | CASFHRDSIQPQHF
once | - | TRBJ1-1 | TRBV2 | TGTGCCTATGGGAGAGGGCCCGAAGCTTTCTTT | CAYGRGPEAFF
- | TRBD1 | TRBJ1-5 | TRBV6-1 | TGTGCCAGCAGTTCCGGGACAGATAGCAATCAGCCCCAGCATTTT | CASSSGTDSNQPQHF
once | - | TRBJ2-1 | TRBV5-5 | TGTGCCAGCAGCTTGGCAGGGGAGTCCTACAATGAGCAGTTCTTC | CASSLAGESYNEQFF